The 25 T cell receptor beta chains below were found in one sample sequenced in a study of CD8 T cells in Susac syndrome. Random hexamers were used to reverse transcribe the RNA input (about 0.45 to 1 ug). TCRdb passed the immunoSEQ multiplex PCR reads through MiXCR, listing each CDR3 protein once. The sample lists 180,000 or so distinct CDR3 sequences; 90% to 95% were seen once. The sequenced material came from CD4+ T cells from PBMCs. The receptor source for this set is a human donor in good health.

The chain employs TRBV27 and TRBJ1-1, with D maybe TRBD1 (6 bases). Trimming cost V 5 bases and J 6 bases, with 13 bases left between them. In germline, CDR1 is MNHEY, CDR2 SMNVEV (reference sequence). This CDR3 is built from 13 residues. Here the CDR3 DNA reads TGTGCCAGCAGTCGGGGGCTCGGAGCTGAAGCTTTCTTT. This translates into CASSRGLGAEAFF.

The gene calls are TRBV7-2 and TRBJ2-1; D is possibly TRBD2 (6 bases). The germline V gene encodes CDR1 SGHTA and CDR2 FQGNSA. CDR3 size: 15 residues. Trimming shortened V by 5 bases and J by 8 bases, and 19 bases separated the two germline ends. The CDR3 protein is CASSQHLGGRDEQFF. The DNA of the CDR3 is TGTGCCAGCAGCCAACATCTGGGGGGACGGGATGAGCAGTTCTTC.

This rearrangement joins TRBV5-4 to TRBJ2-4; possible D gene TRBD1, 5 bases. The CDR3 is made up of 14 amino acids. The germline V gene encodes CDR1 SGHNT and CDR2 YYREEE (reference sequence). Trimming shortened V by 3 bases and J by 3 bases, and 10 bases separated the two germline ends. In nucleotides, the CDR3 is TGTGCCAGCAGCTCCCAGGGAAGCAAAAACATTCAGTACTTC. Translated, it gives CASSSQGSKNIQYF. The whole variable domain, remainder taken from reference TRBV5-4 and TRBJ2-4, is ETGVTQSPTHLIKTRGQQVTLRCSSQSGHNTVSWYQQALGQGPQFIFQYYREEENGRGNFPPRFSGLQFPNYSSELNVNALELDDSALYLCASSSQGSKNIQYFGAGTRLSVL.

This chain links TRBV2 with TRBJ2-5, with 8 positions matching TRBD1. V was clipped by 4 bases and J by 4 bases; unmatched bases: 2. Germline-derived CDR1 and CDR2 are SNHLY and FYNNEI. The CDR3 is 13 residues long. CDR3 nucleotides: TGTGCCAGCAGTGCTGACAGGGGAGAGACCCAGTACTTC. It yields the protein CASSADRGETQYF. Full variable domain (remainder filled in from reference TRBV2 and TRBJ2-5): EPEVTQTPSHQVTQMGQEVILRCVPISNHLYFYWYRQILGQKVEFLVSFYNNEISEKSEIFDDQFSVERPDGSNFTLKIRSTKLEDSAMYFCASSADRGETQYFGPGTRLLVL.

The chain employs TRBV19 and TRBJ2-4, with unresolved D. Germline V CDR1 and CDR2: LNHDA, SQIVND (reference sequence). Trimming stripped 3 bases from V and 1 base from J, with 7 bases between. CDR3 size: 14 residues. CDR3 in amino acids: CASSITGAKNIQYF. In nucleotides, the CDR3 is TGTGCCAGTAGTATCACCGGGGCCAAAAACATTCAGTACTTC.

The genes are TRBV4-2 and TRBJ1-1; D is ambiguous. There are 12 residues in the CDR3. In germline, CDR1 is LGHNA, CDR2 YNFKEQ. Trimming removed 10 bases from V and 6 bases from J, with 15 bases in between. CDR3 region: CATLSEAAEAFF. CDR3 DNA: TGTGCCACACTCAGCGAGGCCGCTGAAGCTTTCTTT.

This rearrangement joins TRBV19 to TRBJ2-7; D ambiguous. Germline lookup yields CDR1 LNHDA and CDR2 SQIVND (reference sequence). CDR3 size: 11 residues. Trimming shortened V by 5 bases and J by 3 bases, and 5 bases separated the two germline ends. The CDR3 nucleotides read TGTGCCAGTAGTCCCCTCTACGAGCAGTACGTC. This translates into CASSPLYEQYV.

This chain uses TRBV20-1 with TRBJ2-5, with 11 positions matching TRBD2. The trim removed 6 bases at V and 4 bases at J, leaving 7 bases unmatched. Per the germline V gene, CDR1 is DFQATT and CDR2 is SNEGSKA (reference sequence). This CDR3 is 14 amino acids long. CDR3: CSAVAGGHLETQYF. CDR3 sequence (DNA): TGCAGTGCCGTAGCGGGGGGGCATTTAGAGACCCAGTACTTC.

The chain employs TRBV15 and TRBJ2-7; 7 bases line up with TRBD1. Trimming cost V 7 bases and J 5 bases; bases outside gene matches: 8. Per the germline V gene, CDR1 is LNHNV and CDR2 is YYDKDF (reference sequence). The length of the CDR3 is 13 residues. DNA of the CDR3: TGTGCCACCATGAGGACAGGTGGCCACGAGCAGTACGTC. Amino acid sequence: CATMRTGGHEQYV.

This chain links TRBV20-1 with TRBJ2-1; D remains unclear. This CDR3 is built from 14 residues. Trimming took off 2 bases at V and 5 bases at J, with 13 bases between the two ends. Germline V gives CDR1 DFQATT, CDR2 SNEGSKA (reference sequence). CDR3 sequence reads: CSARWAAGHNEQFF. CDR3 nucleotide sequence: TGCAGTGCTAGATGGGCGGCTGGACACAATGAGCAGTTCTTC.

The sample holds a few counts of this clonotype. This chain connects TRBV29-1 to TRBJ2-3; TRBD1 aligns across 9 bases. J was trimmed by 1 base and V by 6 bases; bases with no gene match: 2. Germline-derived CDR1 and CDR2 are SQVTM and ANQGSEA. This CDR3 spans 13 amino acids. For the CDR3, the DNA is TGCAGCGTCAGGACAGGGGGCACAGATACGCAGTATTTT. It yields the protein CSVRTGGTDTQYF.

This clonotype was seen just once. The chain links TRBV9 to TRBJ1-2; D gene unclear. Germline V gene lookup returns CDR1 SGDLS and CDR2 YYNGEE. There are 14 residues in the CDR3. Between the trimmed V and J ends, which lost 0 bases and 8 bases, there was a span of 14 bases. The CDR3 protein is CASSVVGSVRGYTF. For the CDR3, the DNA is TGTGCCAGCAGCGTAGTTGGCAGCGTTCGGGGCTACACCTTC. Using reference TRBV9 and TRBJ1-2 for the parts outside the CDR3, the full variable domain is DSGVTQTPKHLITATGQRVTLRCSPRSGDLSVYWYQQSLDQGLQFLIQYYNGEERAKGNILERFSAQQFPDLHSELNLSSLELGDSALYFCASSVVGSVRGYTFGSGTRLTVV.

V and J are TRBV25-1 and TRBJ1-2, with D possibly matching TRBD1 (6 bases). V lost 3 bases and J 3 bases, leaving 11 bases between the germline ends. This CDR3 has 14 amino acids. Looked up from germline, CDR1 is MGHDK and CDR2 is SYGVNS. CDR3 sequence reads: CASSDPTGDYGYTF. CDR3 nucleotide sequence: TGTGCCAGCAGTGATCCGACAGGCGACTATGGCTACACCTTC.

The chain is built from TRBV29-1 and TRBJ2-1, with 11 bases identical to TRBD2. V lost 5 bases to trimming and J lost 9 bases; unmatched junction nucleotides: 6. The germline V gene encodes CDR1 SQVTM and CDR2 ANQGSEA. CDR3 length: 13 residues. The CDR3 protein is CSVTSGSSGEQFF. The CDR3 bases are TGCAGCGTTACTAGCGGGAGCTCGGGTGAGCAGTTCTTC.

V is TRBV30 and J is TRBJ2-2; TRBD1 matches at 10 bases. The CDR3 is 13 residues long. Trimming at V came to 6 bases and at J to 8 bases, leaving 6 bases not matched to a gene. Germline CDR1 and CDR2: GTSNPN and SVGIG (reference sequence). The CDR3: CACRQGAAGELFF. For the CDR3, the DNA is TGTGCCTGTAGACAGGGGGCAGCGGGGGAGCTGTTTTTT. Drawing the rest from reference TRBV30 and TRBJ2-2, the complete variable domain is SQTIHQWPATLVQPVGSPLSLECTVEGTSNPNLYWYRQAAGRGLQLLFYSVGIGQISSEVPQNLSASRPQDRQFILSSKKLLLSDSGFYLCACRQGAAGELFFGEGSRLTVL.

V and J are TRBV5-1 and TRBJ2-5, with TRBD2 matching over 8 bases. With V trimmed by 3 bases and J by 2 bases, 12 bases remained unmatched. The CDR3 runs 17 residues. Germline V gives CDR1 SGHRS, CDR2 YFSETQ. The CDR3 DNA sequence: TGCGCCAGCAGCTGGGCTATAAGCGGGGGCAAACAAGAGACCCAGTACTTC. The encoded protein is CASSWAISGGKQETQYF.

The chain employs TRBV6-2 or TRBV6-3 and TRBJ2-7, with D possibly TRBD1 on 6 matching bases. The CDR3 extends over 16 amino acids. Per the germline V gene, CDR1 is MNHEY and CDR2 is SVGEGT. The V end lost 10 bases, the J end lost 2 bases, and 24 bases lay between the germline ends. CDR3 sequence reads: CATLSRRQASTYEQYV. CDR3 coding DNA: TGTGCCACCCTCTCAAGGCGACAGGCCTCCACCTACGAGCAGTACGTC.

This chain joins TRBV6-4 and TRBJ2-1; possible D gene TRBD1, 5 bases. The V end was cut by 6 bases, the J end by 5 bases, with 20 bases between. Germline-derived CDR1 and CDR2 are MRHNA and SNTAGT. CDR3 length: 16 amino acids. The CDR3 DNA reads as TGTGCCAGCAGCCCCAGGGCCTTACCACCCAACAATGAGCAGTTCTTC. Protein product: CASSPRALPPNNEQFF.

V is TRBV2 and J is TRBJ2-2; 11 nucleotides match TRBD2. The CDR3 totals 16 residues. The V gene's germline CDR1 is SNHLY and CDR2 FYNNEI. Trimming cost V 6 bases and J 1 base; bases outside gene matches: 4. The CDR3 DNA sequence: TGTGCCAGCAGGTCCCTAGCGGGGGGGAACACCGGGGAGCTGTTTTTT. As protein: CASRSLAGGNTGELFF. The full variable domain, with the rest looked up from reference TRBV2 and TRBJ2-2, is EPEVTQTPSHQVTQMGQEVILRCVPISNHLYFYWYRQILGQKVEFLVSFYNNEISEKSEIFDDQFSVERPDGSNFTLKIRSTKLEDSAMYFCASRSLAGGNTGELFFGEGSRLTVL.

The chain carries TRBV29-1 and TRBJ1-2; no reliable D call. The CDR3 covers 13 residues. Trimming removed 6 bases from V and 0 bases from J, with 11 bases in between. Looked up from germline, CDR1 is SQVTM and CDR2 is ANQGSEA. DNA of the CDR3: TGCAGCGTCGGAGAGTCCGCTAACTATGGCTACACCTTC. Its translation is CSVGESANYGYTF.

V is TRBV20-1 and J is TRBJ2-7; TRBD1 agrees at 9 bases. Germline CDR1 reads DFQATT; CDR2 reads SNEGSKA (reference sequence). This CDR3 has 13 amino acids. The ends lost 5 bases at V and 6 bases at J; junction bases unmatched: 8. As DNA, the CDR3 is TGCAGTGCTTCCGGGACAGGGTACAGCGAGCAGTACTTC. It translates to CSASGTGYSEQYF.

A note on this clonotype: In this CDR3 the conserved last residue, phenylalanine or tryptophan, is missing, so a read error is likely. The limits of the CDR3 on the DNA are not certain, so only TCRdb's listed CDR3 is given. CDR3 loop: CASSLTAGAAI. This chain connects TRBV2 to TRBJ1-2. The germline gives CDR1 SNHLY, CDR2 FYNNEI. The length of the CDR3 is 11 amino acids, counting both ends.

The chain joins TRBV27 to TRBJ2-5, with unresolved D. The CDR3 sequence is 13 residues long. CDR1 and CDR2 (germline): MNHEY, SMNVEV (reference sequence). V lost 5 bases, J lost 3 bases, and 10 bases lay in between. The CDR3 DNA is TGTGCCAGCAGTCGGAGCAGAGAAGAGACCCAGTACTTC. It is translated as CASSRSREETQYF.

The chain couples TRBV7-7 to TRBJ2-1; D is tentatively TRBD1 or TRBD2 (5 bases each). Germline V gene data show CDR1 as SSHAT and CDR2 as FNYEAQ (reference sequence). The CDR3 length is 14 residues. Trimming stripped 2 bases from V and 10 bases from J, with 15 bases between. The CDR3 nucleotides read TGTGCCAGCAGCTTACAGACACGGGACGGAGAGCAGTTCTTC. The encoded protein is CASSLQTRDGEQFF.

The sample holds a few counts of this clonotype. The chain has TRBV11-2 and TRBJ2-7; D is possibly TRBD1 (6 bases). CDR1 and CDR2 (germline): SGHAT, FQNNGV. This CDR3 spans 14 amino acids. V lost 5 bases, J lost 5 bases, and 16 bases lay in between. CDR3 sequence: CASSANRVWDEQYF. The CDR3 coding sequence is TGTGCCAGCAGCGCCAACAGGGTATGGGACGAGCAGTACTTC.